What follows describes a single T cell receptor beta chain. The antigen it recognizes is unknown. No base quality values were provided; no much bigger clone lies one nucleotide off. Synovial fluid samples were matched to blood samples from the same ankylosing spondylitis patients. Per the germline V gene, SGHTA is the CDR1 and FQGTGA is the CDR2. A distance of 1 base separates the germline ends of V and J, which lose 1 base and 7 bases respectively. The CDR3 measures 11 amino acids from cysteine to phenylalanine. Left in the record is the CDR3 DNA by itself, 33 bases read in frame from the first base. This specimen comes from a study of CD8 T cells in ankylosing spondylitis (dated by TCRdb to about 2017). Background on the whole study: T cell receptor beta repertoires were profiled in healthy donors and ankylosing spondylitis patients so that disease-linked TCR variants could be found. The whole study cohort included 108 healthy donors and 25 ankylosing spondylitis patients. Samples of peripheral blood were taken, and for ankylosing spondylitis patients, synovial fluid was collected as well.

Sequencing relied on an Illumina HiSeq 2500. Quantitative 5'-RACE with molecular barcodes was used to prepare TCR beta libraries. The original pipeline was this. A new computational method, built on a probabilistic model of VDJ rearrangement, was used to identify disease-linked TCR variants. Clones were called with MiXCR by TCRdb after fastp trimmed the public reads at Q25, and only in-frame beta chains were retained. For every CDR3 protein sequence, its rows merge into one entry that carries the most common genes and DNA. TCRdb, not the original authors, processed these V and J calls. The sample table records 150,000 or so distinct CDR3 sequences; about 32% of these occur just once. Approximately 6% of the sample is held by the ten biggest clonotypes. Overall study outcomes, separate from this receptor: Blood from ankylosing spondylitis patients appeared to be characterized by a TCR beta motif composed of eight highly homologous amino acid variants. Some motif variants were previously reported in synovial fluid and blood of reactive arthritis patients, suggesting common disease-initiation mechanisms. In peripheral blood, the disease-linked clones were found at relatively low frequencies and had a CD8+ phenotype. The disease-linked clones were reported to be significantly enriched in matched synovial fluid samples from ankylosing spondylitis patients.

In this chain, TRBV7-3 is recombined with TRBJ2-2, with the D segment identity uncertain. Sequencing was performed on synovial fluid, either unsorted or a sorted T cell fraction (not recorded which). This clonotype was sampled from a male donor with ankylosing spondylitis. The CDR3 loop reads CASSLNGELFF. DNA sequence: TGTGCCAGCAGCTTAAACGGGGAGCTGTTTTTT. Extended through the reference TRBV7-3 and TRBJ2-2 proteins, this CDR3 yields the full variable domain: GAGVSQTPSNKVTEKGKYVELRCDPISGHTALYWYRQSLGQGPEFLIYFQGTGAADDSGLPNDRFFAVRPEGSVSTLKIQRTERGDSAVYLCASSLNGELFFGEGSRLTVL.